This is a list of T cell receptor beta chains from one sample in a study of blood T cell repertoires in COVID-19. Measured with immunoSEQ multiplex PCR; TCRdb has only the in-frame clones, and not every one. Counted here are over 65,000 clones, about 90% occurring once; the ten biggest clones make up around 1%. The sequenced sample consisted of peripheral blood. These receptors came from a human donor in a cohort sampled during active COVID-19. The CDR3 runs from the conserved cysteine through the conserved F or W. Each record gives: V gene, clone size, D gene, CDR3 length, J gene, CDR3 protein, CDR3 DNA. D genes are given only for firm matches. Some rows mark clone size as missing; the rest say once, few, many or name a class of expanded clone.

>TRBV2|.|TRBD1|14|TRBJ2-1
CASLRTGSYNEQFF
TGTGCCAGCCTCCGGACAGGCTCCTACAATGAGCAGTTCTTC
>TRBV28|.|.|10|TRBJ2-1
CASSLGEQFF
TGTGCCAGCAGCCTCGGTGAGCAGTTCTTC
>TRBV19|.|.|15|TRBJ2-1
CASSIRGYQSNEQFF
TGTGCCAGTAGTATAAGGGGTTATCAGAGCAATGAGCAGTTCTTC
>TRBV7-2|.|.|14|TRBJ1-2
CASSLWLANYGYTF
TGTGCCAGCAGCTTATGGTTAGCTAACTATGGCTACACCTTC
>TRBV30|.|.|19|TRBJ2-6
CAWSVVGQGRGSGANVLTF
TGTGCCTGGAGTGTAGTGGGGCAGGGAAGGGGTTCTGGGGCCAACGTCCTGACTTTC
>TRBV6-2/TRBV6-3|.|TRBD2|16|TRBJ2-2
CASSYYGTSGIGELFF
TGTGCCAGCAGTTATTACGGGACTAGCGGGATCGGGGAGCTGTTTTTT
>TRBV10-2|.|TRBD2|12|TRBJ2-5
CASTAGGETQYF
TGCGCCAGCACGGCGGGAGGGGAGACCCAGTACTTC
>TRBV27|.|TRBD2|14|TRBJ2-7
CASSWKREAYEQYF
TGTGCCAGCAGTTGGAAGCGGGAGGCCTACGAGCAGTACTTC
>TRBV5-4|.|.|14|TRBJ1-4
CATRQGWANEKLFF
TGTGCCACCCGGCAGGGATGGGCTAATGAAAAACTGTTTTTT
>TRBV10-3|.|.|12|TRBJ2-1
CAISRLENEQFF
TGTGCCATCAGTCGTTTAGAGAATGAGCAGTTCTTC
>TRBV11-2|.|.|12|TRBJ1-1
CASSSLEIEAFF
TGTGCCAGCAGCTCTTTAGAGATTGAAGCTTTCTTT
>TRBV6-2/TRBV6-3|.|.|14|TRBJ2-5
CASSYPGTRGTQYF
TGTGCCAGCAGTTACCCCGGGACACGGGGGACCCAGTACTTC
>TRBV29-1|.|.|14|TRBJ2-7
CSVEDERTPYEQYF
TGCAGCGTTGAAGATGAGAGGACTCCCTACGAGCAGTACTTC
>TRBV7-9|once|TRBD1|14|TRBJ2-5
CASSQRQGSETQYF
TGTGCCAGCAGCCAACGACAGGGGTCAGAGACCCAGTACTTC
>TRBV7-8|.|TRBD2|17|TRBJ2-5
CASSSRGSGKAQETQYF
TGTGCCAGCAGCTCCCGGGGTAGCGGGAAGGCCCAAGAGACCCAGTACTTC
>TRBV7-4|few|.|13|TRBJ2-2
CASSIRGHGELFF
TGTGCCAGCAGCATCCGAGGGCACGGGGAGCTGTTTTTT